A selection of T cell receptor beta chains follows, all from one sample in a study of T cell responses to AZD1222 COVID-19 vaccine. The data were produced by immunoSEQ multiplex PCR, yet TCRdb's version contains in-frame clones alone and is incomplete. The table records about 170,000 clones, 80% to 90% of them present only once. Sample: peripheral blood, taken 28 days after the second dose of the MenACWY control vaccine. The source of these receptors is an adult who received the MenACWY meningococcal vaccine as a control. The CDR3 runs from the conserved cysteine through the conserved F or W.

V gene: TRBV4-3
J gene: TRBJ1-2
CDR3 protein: CASSQETTGRGYTF

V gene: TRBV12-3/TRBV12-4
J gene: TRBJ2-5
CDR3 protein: CASSRVGETQYF

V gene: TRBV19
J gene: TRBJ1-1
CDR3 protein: CASTLGTGNTEAFF

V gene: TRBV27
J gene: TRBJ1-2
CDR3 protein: CASSFSPPGQGYTF

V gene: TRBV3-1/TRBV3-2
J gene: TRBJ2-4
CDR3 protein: CASSLTAGGVGVQYF

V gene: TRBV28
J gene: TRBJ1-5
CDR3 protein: CASYGVPNQPQHF

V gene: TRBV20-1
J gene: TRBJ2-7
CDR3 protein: CSVVSQGEQYF

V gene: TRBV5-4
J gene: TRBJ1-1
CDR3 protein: CASSVQGPEAFF

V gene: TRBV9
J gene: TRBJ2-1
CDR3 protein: CASSVVGTSARSYNEQFF

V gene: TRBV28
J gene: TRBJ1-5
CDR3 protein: CASSFIGQQPQHF

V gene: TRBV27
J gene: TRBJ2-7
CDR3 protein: CASSPFDPSLAGVSEQYF

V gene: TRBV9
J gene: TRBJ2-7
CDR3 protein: CASSVGGTGGAGSYEQYF

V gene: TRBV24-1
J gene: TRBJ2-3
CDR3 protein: CATSDRASGNTDTQYF

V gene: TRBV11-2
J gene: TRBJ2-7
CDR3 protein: CASSLQRSVGIDYEQYF

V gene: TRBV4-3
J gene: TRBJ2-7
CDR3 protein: CASSQEGRGRGPYEQYF

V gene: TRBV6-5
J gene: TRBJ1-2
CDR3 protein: CASSYSGVGGDYGYTF

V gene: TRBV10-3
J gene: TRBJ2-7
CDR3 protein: CALSLGRSPYEQYF

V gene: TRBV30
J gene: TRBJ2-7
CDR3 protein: CAWRRSPGAVYEQYF

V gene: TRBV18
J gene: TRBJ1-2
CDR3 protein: CASSDGTGIVGYTF

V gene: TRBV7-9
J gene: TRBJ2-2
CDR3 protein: CASSLRSGNTGELFF

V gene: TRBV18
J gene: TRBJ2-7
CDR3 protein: CASSPGALDSTGEQYF

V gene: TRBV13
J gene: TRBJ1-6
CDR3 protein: CASSGGPTPGVVNSPLHF

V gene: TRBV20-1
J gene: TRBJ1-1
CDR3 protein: CSVRGNTEAFF

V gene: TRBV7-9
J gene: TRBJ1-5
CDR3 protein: CASSLQGKDQPQHF

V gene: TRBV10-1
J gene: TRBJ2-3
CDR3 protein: CASREGQGQGTQYF

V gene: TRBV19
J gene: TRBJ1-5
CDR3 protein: CASSMGGSSGAQHF

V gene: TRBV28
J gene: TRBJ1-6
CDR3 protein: CASGNRDSPLHF

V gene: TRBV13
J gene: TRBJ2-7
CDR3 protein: CASSFGGKPYEQYF

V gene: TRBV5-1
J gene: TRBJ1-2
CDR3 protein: CASSLGDREHGYTF

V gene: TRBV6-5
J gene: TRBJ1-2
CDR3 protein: CASSYSSGDHYGYTF